The clone carrying this T cell receptor (beta chain) has just one count. The record originates from a study of T cell responses to AZD1222 COVID-19 vaccine. Using immunoSEQ multiplex PCR, the repertoire was profiled, and TCRdb retains in-frame clones only, with some absent. The sample carries approximately 160,000 clones, roughly 94% recorded once. V was pared by 7 bases and J by 5 bases, with 5 bases of the junction left unmatched. Germline V gives CDR1 MDHEN, CDR2 SYDVKM. There are 13 residues in the CDR3. The sample consisted of peripheral blood, taken 28 days after the second AZD1222 dose. The receptor's source is an adult who received the AZD1222 COVID-19 vaccine. The chain recombines TRBV28 with TRBJ1-2, with TRBD1 identical over 9 bases. CDR3 coding DNA: TGTGCCAGCACTGGGACAGGGCCTTATGGCTACACCTTC. As protein: CASTGTGPYGYTF.